The 3 T cell receptor beta chains reported below all come from one sample, sequenced in a study of blood T cells in healthy people across ages. Next came a second PCR, run for roughly 6 to 11 cycles, which used a sample-barcoded 5' primer along with a J-beta primer mix. TCRdb re-called the 5' RACE reads with MiXCR, one entry per CDR3 protein. Of about 540,000 distinct CDR3 sequences listed, 20% to 30% are singletons. The sample was also reused in another study, on T cells of mothers and their children.

Sequenced material: blood. The receptors shown here come from a boy aged 5-17 years in good health.

This chain links TRBV7-9 with TRBJ2-1; 10 bases align to TRBD2. The end of the DNA is better explained by TRBJ2-7, so the J call may be wrong. Germline loops: CDR1 SEHNR, CDR2 FQNEAQ (reference sequence). This CDR3 is built from 15 residues. The CDR3 region is CASSSQLAGRYEQYF. CDR3 bases: TGTGCCAGCAGCTCCCAACTAGCGGGAAGATACGAGCAGTACTTC.

V gene TRBV20-1 combines with J gene TRBJ2-7, with 12 bases lining up with TRBD2. From germline, CDR1 is DFQATT and CDR2 SNEGSKA (reference sequence). The ends lost 0 bases at V and 4 bases at J; junction bases unmatched: 10. The CDR3 covers 17 residues. In DNA form, the CDR3 reads TGCAGTGCTAGAGAGATCGAAAGGACTAGCGGGAATTACGAGCAGTACTTC. This gives the protein CSAREIERTSGNYEQYF.

This clonotype has only a few counts. This chain joins TRBV11-2 and TRBJ1-2; 9 bases are a match to TRBD1. The CDR3 runs to 16 residues. Germline V gene sequence: CDR1 SGHAT, CDR2 FQNNGV. Unmatched junction bases numbered 6, after V lost 0 bases and J lost 4 bases. CDR3 in amino acids: CASSLDPGTGLYGYTF. CDR3 nucleotide sequence: TGTGCCAGCAGCTTAGATCCCGGGACAGGGCTCTATGGCTACACCTTC.